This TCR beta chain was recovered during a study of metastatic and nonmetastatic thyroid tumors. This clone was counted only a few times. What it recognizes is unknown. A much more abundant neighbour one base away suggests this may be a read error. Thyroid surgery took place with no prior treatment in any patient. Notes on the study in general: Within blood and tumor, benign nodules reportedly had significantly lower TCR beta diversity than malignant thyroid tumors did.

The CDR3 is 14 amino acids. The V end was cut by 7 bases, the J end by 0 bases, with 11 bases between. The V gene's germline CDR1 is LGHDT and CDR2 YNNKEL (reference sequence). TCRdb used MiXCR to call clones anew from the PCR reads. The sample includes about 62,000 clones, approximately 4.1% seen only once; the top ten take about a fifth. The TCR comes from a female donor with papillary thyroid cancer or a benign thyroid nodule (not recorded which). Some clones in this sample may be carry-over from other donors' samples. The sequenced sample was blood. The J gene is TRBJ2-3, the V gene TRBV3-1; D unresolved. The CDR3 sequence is CASKERLSTDTQYF. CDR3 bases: TGTGCCAGCAAAGAACGGCTTAGCACAGATACGCAGTATTTT.